The present T cell receptor beta chain was sequenced within a study of CD8 T cells in Susac syndrome (dated by TCRdb to about 2019). In the study overall: Repertoire sequencing was used to test whether CD8+ T cell activation and differentiation in Susac syndrome was antigen driven. The study at large found these results: The study acknowledged that relatively few individuals were included in the TCR sequencing and HLA analysis.

As regards this clonotype: What antigen it recognizes has not been identified. Qualities for individual bases were not recorded, and no much larger clone is one base off.

Peripheral blood CD8+ and CD4+ T cells from healthy donors, Susac syndrome patients and multiple sclerosis patients were profiled using high-throughput TCR beta sequencing. The multiple sclerosis controls were treatment-naive patients whose relapsing-remitting disease, either stable or active, fulfilled the revised McDonald criteria. Bulk CD8+ and CD4+ T cells were purified magnetically by negative isolation, whereas CD8+ TEMRA cells were enriched by FACS. Blood was collected in EDTA tubes and processed within 24 hours, with PBMCs isolated through density gradient centrifugation. PBMCs intended for TCR sequencing were frozen in liquid nitrogen and were later thawed in a 37 degrees C water bath. The sorted or isolated CD4+, CD8+ and CD8+ TEMRA cells had a purity of 90% or higher. CDR1 and CDR2 are drawn from the germline V gene: KGHSH, LQKENI. V is reduced by 3 bases and J by 9 bases, leaving a spacing of 18 bases between them. Spanning cysteine to phenylalanine, the CDR3 consists of 15 amino acids. Of all the DNA, just the CDR3 is kept, 45 bases in frame from base 1.

RNA was extracted with the RNeasy kit and roughly 0.5 to 1 ug was reverse transcribed using random hexamers. The immunoSEQ multiplex PCR assay, which covers 54 Vbeta and 13 Jbeta segments, was used to amplify TCR beta CDR3 regions. Bias from PCR amplification was corrected by using a synthetic template baseline for primer optimization and for computational correction. From the authors' description of their analysis: Reads were annotated to V, D and J genes according to IMGT and were analyzed with immunoSEQ Analyzer, with only productive sequences retained. Clonality was calculated as one minus the Shannon entropy normalized by log2 of the number of productive unique sequences. For each patient and control, public and private clones were evaluated among the 100 most prevalent clones. Susac-specific clones were defined as absent from healthy and MS cohorts, over a thousand published viral clones and other ImmuneACCESS disease sequences. TCRdb reran the public reads through fastp at Q25 and MiXCR, keeping productive beta chains. Rows with a matching CDR3 protein are joined into one entry that keeps the most common DNA and genes. The V and J calls come from TCRdb's annotation, not from the publication. A total of roughly 330,000 distinct CDR3 sequences appear in this sample, around 92% of them only once. About 0.07% of the sample belongs to the ten largest clones.

The chain links TRBV18 with TRBJ2-1; no D gene is confidently identified. Source material: CD4+ T cells from PBMCs. The receptor was derived from a human donor with multiple sclerosis. The CDR3 in this case is CASSPTRSTSGEQFF. The DNA sequence is given as TGTGCCAGCTCACCCACACGTTCTACGAGTGGTGAGCAGTTCTTC.